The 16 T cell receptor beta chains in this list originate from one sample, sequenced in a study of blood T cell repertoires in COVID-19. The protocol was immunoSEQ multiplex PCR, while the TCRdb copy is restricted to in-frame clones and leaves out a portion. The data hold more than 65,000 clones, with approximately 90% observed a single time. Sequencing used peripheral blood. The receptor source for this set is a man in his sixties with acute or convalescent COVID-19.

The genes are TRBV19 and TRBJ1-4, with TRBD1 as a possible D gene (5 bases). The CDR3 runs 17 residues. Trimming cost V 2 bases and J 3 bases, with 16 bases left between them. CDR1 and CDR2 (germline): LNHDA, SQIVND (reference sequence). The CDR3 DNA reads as TGTGCCAGTAGTATATTTTGGCAGGGTGGAGCTAATGAAAAACTGTTTTTT. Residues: CASSIFWQGGANEKLFF.

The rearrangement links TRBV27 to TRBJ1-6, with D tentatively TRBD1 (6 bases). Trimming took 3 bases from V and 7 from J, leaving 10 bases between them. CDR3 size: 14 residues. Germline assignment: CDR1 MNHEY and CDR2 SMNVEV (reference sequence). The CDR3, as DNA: TGTGCCAGCAGTTTCGAGGGGGGGAATTCACCCCTCCACTTT. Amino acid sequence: CASSFEGGNSPLHF.

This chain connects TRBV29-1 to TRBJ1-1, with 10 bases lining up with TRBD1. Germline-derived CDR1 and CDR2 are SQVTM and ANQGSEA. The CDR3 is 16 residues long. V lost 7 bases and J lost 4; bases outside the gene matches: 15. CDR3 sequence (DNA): TGCAGCGCTGCCCCGGGACAGGGGCGCCCCGGCACTGAAGCTTTCTTT. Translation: CSAAPGQGRPGTEAFF. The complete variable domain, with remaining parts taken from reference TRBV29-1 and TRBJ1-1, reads SAVISQKPSRDICQRGTSLTIQCQVDSQVTMMFWYRQQPGQSLTLIATANQGSEATYESGFVIDKFPISRPNLTFSTLTVSNMSPEDSSIYLCSAAPGQGRPGTEAFFGQGTRLTVV.

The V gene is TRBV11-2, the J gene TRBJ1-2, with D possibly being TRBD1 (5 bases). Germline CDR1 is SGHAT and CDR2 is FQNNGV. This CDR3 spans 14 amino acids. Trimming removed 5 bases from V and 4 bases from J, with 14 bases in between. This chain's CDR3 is CASSEQGVAYGYTF. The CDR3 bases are TGTGCCAGCAGCGAGCAAGGGGTCGCCTATGGCTACACCTTC.

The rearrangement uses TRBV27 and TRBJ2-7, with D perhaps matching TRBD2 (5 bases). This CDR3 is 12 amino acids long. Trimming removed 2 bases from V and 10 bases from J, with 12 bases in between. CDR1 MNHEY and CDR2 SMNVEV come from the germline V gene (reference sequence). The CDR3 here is CASSLHPGSQYF. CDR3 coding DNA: TGTGCCAGCAGTTTACACCCGGGGTCTCAGTACTTC.

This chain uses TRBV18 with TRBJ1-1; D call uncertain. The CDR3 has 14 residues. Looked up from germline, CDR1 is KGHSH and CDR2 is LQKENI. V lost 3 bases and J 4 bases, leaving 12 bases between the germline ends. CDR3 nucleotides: TGTGCCAGCTCACCGAGGGCACTGGGCACTGAAGCTTTCTTT. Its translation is CASSPRALGTEAFF.

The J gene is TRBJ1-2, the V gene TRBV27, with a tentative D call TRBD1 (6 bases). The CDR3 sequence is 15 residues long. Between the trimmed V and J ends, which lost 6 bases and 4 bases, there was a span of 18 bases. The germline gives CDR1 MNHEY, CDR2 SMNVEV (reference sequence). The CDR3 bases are TGTGCCAGCAGCCGCGGGGGACAAGTATTCTATGGCTACACCTTC. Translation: CASSRGGQVFYGYTF.

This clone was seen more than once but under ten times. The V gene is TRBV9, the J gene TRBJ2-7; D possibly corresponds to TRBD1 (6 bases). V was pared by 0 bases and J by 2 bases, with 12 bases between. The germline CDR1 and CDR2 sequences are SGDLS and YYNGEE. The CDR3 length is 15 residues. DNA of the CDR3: TGTGCCAGCAGCGTAGCAGGGGACATAGCCTACGAGCAGTACTTC. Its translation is CASSVAGDIAYEQYF.

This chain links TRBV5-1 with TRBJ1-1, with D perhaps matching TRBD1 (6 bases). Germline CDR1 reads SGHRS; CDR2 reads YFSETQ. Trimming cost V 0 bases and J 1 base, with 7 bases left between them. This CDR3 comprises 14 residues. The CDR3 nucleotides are TGCGCCAGCAGCTTGGGCAGGGGGAACACTGAAGCTTTCTTT. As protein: CASSLGRGNTEAFF.

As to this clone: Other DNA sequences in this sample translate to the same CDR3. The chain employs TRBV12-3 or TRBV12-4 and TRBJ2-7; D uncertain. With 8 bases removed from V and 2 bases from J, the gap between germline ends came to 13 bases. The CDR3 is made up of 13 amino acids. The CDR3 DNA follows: TGTGCCAGCCTGAGACGAGGAGCCTACGAGCAGTACTTC. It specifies CASLRRGAYEQYF.

CDR3 bases: TGTGCCAGCAGCTTAGCGTTAGGGGGGAACACTGAAGCTTTCTTT. As protein: CASSLALGGNTEAFF. This chain joins TRBV7-9 and TRBJ1-1; TRBD1 is a possible D gene (6 bases). Germline CDR1 SEHNR, CDR2 FQNEAQ (reference sequence). The V end lost 0 bases, the J end lost 1 base, and 9 bases lay between the germline ends. The CDR3 has 15 amino acids.

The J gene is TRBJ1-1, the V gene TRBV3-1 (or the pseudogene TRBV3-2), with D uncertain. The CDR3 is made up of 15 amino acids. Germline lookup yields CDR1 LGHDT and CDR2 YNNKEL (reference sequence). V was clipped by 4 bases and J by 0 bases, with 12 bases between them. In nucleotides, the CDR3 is TGTGCCAGCAGCCCAAGTCAGACTGTGAACACTGAAGCTTTCTTT. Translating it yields CASSPSQTVNTEAFF.

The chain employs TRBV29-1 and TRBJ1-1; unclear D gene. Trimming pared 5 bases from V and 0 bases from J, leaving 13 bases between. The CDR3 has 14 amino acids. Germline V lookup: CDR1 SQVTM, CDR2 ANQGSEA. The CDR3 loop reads CSVHLDTLNTEAFF. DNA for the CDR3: TGCAGCGTTCATTTAGACACCCTGAACACTGAAGCTTTCTTT.

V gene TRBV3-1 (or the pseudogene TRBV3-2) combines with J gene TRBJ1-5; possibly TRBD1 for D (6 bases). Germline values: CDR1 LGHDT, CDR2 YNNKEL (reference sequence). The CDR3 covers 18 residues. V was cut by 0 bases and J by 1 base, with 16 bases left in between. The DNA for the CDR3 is TGTGCCAGCAGCCAAGAACCGTCGGTGCAGGGGAGCAATCAGCCCCAGCATTTT. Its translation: CASSQEPSVQGSNQPQHF.

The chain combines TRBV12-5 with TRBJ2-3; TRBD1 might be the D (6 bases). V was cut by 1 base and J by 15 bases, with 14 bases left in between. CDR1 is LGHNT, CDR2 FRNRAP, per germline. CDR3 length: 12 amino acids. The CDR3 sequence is CASGLGAGTPYF. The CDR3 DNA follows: TGTGCTAGTGGTTTGGGAGCCGGGACACCTTATTTT.

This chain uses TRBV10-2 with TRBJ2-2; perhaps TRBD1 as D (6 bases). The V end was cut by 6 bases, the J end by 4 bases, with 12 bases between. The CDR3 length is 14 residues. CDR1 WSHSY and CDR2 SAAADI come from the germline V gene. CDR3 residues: CASRGTGFTGELFF. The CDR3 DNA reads TGCGCCAGCAGAGGTACAGGGTTCACCGGGGAGCTGTTTTTT.